The present T cell receptor beta chain was sequenced within a study of OX40 agonist ivuxolimab in advanced cancers. Produced via immunoSEQ multiplex PCR; TCRdb's table is partial and in-frame only. The sample includes some 9,800 clones, 70% seen only once; the top ten take around a quarter. The receptor comes from an adult with an advanced solid tumor such as melanoma, head and neck, liver or kidney cancer. The input for sequencing was CD4+ or CD8+ T cells sorted from blood, taken in a trial of the OX40 agonist ivuxolimab.

CDR3 in DNA: TGTGCCAGCAGCTTAAGAACAGGGGGGATTGGGGAGCAGTACTTC. This codes for CASSLRTGGIGEQYF. V usage is TRBV7-8 and J usage is TRBJ2-7, with 8 bases lining up with TRBD1. V was pared by 2 bases and J by 7 bases, with 10 bases of the junction left unmatched. From germline, CDR1 is SGHVS and CDR2 FQNEAQ. The CDR3 consists of 15 residues.